This entry lists 18 T cell receptor beta chains sequenced from one sample in a study of T cell changes during pregnancy in multiple sclerosis. The table came from immunoSEQ multiplex PCR; TCRdb's copy has only in-frame clones and leaves some out. The sample includes some 54,000 clones, 85% to 95% of them seen just once. Sequencing used peripheral blood, obtained after pregnancy. The receptors come from a female donor with multiple sclerosis, enrolled in a pregnancy study.

The V and J genes are TRBV2 and TRBJ2-3; TRBD1 agrees at 7 bases. There are 14 residues in the CDR3. CDR1 is SNHLY and CDR2 is FYNNEI in the germline V gene. Trimming at V came to 7 bases and at J to 0 bases, leaving 4 bases not matched to a gene. Here the CDR3 reads CASKDRPSTDTQYF. CDR3 sequence (DNA): TGTGCCAGCAAGGACAGGCCCAGCACAGATACGCAGTATTTT. Using reference TRBV2 and TRBJ2-3 for the parts outside the CDR3, the full variable domain is EPEVTQTPSHQVTQMGQEVILRCVPISNHLYFYWYRQILGQKVEFLVSFYNNEISEKSEIFDDQFSVERPDGSNFTLKIRSTKLEDSAMYFCASKDRPSTDTQYFGPGTRLTVL.

This clone appeared a single time. This chain joins TRBV29-1 and TRBJ2-7; 10 bases align to TRBD1. The CDR3 is 14 amino acids. The ends lost 7 bases at V and 0 bases at J; junction bases unmatched: 6. Germline CDR1 reads SQVTM; CDR2 reads ANQGSEA. In DNA, the CDR3 is TGCAGCGCTGCGGGACAGGGGAGCTCCTACGAGCAGTACTTC. It specifies CSAAGQGSSYEQYF.

The chain combines TRBV7-9 with TRBJ2-7; 8 nucleotides line up with TRBD1. The length of the CDR3 is 14 residues. Germline CDR1 is SEHNR and CDR2 is FQNEAQ (reference sequence). With V trimmed by 1 base and J by 5 bases, 4 bases remained unmatched. DNA of the CDR3: TGTGCCAGCAGCTTAGTAGGACAGGGAAACGAGCAGTACTTC. It encodes CASSLVGQGNEQYF.

The chain is built from TRBV6-1 and TRBJ1-1; 10 bases map to TRBD1. The V and J ends lost 5 bases and 3 bases, in that order; junction bases with no gene match: 6. Per germline, CDR1 MNHNS and CDR2 SASEGT. The CDR3 length is 15 residues. CDR3 in amino acids: CASSFRTGGDTEAFF. CDR3 DNA: TGTGCCAGCAGTTTCCGGACAGGGGGGGACACTGAAGCTTTCTTT.

The V call is TRBV7-9, the J call TRBJ2-7; perhaps TRBD1 as D (5 bases). From germline, CDR1 is SEHNR and CDR2 FQNEAQ (reference sequence). This CDR3 has 12 amino acids. Trimming shortened V by 5 bases and J by 6 bases, and 11 bases separated the two germline ends. CDR3 loop: CASSPQGGEQYF. For the CDR3, the DNA is TGTGCCAGCAGCCCGCAGGGTGGCGAGCAGTACTTC.

In nucleotides, the CDR3 is TGCGCCAGCAGCCCGGCCGGGGATCACTACACCTTC. Translating gives CASSPAGDHYTF. This chain connects TRBV5-1 to TRBJ1-2; no clear D gene. The CDR3 sequence is 12 residues long. V gave up 4 bases and J gave up 10 bases, with 14 bases separating them. Germline V gene sequence: CDR1 SGHRS, CDR2 YFSETQ.

The chain links TRBV19 to TRBJ2-2; 7 nucleotides align to TRBD1. The CDR3 extends over 12 amino acids. The V gene's germline CDR1 is LNHDA and CDR2 SQIVND (reference sequence). Trimming cost V 10 bases and J 6 bases; bases outside gene matches: 5. CDR3 nucleotide sequence: TGTGCCACCAGACAGGGATCCGGGGAGCTGTTTTTT. It encodes CATRQGSGELFF.

Only one count was recorded for this clone. The V and J genes are TRBV5-1 and TRBJ2-5, with 7 nucleotides matching TRBD2. The ends lost 3 bases at V and 2 bases at J; junction bases unmatched: 4. The germline gives CDR1 SGHRS, CDR2 YFSETQ. This CDR3 is 14 amino acids long. The CDR3 bases are TGCGCCAGCAGCTGGGGGACTACGCAAGAGACCCAGTACTTC. Residues: CASSWGTTQETQYF. The variable domain in full, completed from reference TRBV5-1 and TRBJ2-5, reads KAGVTQTPRYLIKTRGQQVTLSCSPISGHRSVSWYQQTPGQGLQFLFEYFSETQRNKGNFPGRFSGRQFSNSRSEMNVSTLELGDSALYLCASSWGTTQETQYFGPGTRLLVL.

The rearrangement links TRBV10-3 to TRBJ2-3; D is possibly TRBD1 (6 bases). V was clipped by 0 bases and J by 0 bases, with 7 bases between them. Germline CDR1 ENHRY, CDR2 SYGVKD. This CDR3 is built from 15 residues. CDR3: CAISESGASTDTQYF. CDR3 nucleotides: TGTGCCATCAGTGAGTCGGGGGCTAGCACAGATACGCAGTATTTT.

The rearrangement uses TRBV27 and TRBJ2-7, with TRBD1 matching 11 bases. CDR1 is MNHEY, CDR2 SMNVEV, per germline (reference sequence). The CDR3 spans 16 residues. J gave up 4 bases and V 7 bases, and 12 bases lay outside the gene matches. The CDR3 here is CASTYFTGTGGYEQYF. The CDR3 DNA sequence: TGTGCCAGCACTTACTTTACCGGGACAGGGGGTTACGAGCAGTACTTC.

The rearrangement links TRBV5-6 to TRBJ1-2; TRBD1 matches at 10 bases. V lost 4 bases to trimming and J lost 14 bases; unmatched junction nucleotides: 14. This CDR3 is built from 14 residues. CDR1 SGHDT and CDR2 YYEEEE come from the germline V gene. CDR3 DNA sequence: TGTGCCAGCAGCAGAACCGGGACAGGGGCCTCGGTTACCTTC. Residues: CASSRTGTGASVTF.

The rearrangement links TRBV4-2 to TRBJ2-7; 11 nucleotides align to TRBD2. Germline-derived CDR1 and CDR2 are LGHNA and YNFKEQ. V shed 9 bases, J shed 4 bases, and the junction held 5 bases outside the gene matches. The CDR3 consists of 13 residues. CDR3 in DNA: TGTGCCAGAAGACTAGCGGGACCGTACGAGCAGTACTTC. It codes for CARRLAGPYEQYF.

The chain uses TRBV6-5 and TRBJ2-3; 7 bases agree with TRBD2. Trimming took 6 bases from V and 8 from J; bases not matched to a gene: 5. CDR3 length equals 12 residues. The germline CDR1 and CDR2 sequences are MNHEY and SVGAGI. The DNA of the CDR3 is TGTGCCAGCAGAGCTAGCGGAGCTACGCAGTATTTT. Residues: CASRASGATQYF.

The rearrangement uses TRBV7-9 and TRBJ1-4, with 9 bases fitting TRBD1. V lost 4 bases to trimming and J lost 5 bases; unmatched junction nucleotides: 8. The CDR3 covers 16 residues. Germline assignment: CDR1 SEHNR and CDR2 FQNEAQ (reference sequence). CDR3 loop: CASSWAGTGYNEKLFF. The CDR3 DNA is TGTGCCAGCAGCTGGGCCGGGACAGGGTACAATGAAAAACTGTTTTTT.

The chain couples TRBV18 to TRBJ1-1, with 8 bases identical to TRBD1. Germline CDR1 is KGHSH and CDR2 is LQKENI. The CDR3 runs to 16 residues. V was pared by 4 bases and J by 4 bases, with 11 bases of the junction left unmatched. The CDR3, as DNA: TGTGCCAGCTCACTAGCCACAGGGGGATTCGGCACTGAAGCTTTCTTT. This translates into CASSLATGGFGTEAFF.

V gene TRBV9 combines with J gene TRBJ2-2, with D possibly being TRBD1 (5 bases). The V end was cut by 4 bases, the J end by 6 bases, with 16 bases between. The CDR3 has 15 amino acids. The germline V gene has CDR1 SGDLS and CDR2 YYNGEE. CDR3 bases: TGTGCCAGCAGCCAAGAAGGGGCCCAACCCGGGGAGCTGTTTTTT. Its protein product is CASSQEGAQPGELFF.

The chain is built from TRBV7-9 and TRBJ2-3; the D gene is possibly TRBD2 (5 bases). The CDR3 is 15 amino acids. Per the germline V gene, CDR1 is SEHNR and CDR2 is FQNEAQ (reference sequence). V was clipped by 1 base and J by 2 bases, with 10 bases between them. CDR3: CASSLVTGFTDTQYF. Written as DNA, the CDR3 is TGTGCCAGCAGCTTAGTTACGGGATTCACAGATACGCAGTATTTT.

This chain joins TRBV5-6 and TRBJ1-1; D is unclear. The ends were cut back, 3 bases at V and 1 base at J, with 13 bases in the middle. The germline CDR1 and CDR2 sequences are SGHDT and YYEEEE. The CDR3 covers 15 residues. CDR3 nucleotide sequence: TGTGCCAGCAGCTCCCTTAGCGTAAGGAACACTGAAGCTTTCTTT. Encoded protein: CASSSLSVRNTEAFF.